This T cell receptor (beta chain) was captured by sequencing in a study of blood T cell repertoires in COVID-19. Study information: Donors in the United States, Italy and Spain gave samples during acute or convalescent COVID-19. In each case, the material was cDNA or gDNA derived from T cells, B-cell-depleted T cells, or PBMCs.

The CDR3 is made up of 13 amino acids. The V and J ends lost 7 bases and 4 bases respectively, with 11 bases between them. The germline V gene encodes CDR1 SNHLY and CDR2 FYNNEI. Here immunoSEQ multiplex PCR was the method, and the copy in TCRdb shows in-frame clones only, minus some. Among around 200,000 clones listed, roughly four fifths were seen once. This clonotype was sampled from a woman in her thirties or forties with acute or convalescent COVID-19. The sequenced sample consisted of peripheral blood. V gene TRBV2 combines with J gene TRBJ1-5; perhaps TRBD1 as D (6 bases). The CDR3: CASKPQGNQPQHF. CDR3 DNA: TGTGCCAGCAAGCCGCAGGGGAATCAGCCCCAGCATTTT. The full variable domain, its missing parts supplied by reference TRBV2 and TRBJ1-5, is EPEVTQTPSHQVTQMGQEVILRCVPISNHLYFYWYRQILGQKVEFLVSFYNNEISEKSEIFDDQFSVERPDGSNFTLKIRSTKLEDSAMYFCASKPQGNQPQHFGDGTRLSIL.